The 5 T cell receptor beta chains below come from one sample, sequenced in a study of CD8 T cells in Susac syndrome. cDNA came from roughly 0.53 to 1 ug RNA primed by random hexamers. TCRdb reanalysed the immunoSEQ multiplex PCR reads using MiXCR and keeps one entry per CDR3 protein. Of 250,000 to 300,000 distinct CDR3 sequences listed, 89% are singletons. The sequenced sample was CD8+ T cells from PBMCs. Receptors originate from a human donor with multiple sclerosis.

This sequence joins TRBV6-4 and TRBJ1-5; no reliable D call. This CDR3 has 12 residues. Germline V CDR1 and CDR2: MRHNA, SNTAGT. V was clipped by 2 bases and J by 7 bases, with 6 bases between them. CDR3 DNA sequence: TGTGCCAGCAGTGACCAAGGACAGCCCCAGCATTTT. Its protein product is CASSDQGQPQHF.

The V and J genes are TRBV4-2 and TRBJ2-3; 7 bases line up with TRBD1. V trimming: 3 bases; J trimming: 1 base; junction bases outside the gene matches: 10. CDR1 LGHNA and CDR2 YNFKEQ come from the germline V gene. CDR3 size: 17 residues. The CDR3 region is CASSQTQDRVGTDTQYF. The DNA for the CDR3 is TGTGCCAGCAGCCAGACACAAGACAGGGTGGGCACAGATACGCAGTATTTT.

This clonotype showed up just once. CDR3 residues: CSVDLLGYNEQFF. The DNA of the CDR3 is TGCAGCGTTGACCTCTTGGGATACAATGAGCAGTTCTTC. The chain couples TRBV29-1 to TRBJ2-1; D unresolved. Germline lookup yields CDR1 SQVTM and CDR2 ANQGSEA. This CDR3 is 13 amino acids long. V lost 3 bases and J lost 4, with 10 bases in between.

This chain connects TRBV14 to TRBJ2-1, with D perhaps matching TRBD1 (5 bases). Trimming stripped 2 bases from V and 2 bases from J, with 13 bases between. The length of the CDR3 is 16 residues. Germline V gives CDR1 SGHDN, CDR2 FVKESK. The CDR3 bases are TGTGCCAGCAGCCAATTCTTAGGGGCCGCCTACAATGAGCAGTTCTTC. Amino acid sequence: CASSQFLGAAYNEQFF. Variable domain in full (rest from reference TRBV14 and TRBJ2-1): EAGVTQFPSHSVIEKGQTVTLRCDPISGHDNLYWYRRVMGKEIKFLLHFVKESKQDESGMPNNRFLAERTGGTYSTLKVQPAELEDSGVYFCASSQFLGAAYNEQFFGPGTRLTVL.

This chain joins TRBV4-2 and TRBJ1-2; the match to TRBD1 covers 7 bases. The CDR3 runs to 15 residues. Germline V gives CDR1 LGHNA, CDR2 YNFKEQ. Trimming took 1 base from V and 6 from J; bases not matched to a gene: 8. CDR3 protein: CASSQVDRDGNGYTF. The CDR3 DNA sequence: TGTGCCAGCAGCCAAGTCGACAGGGACGGAAATGGCTACACCTTC.